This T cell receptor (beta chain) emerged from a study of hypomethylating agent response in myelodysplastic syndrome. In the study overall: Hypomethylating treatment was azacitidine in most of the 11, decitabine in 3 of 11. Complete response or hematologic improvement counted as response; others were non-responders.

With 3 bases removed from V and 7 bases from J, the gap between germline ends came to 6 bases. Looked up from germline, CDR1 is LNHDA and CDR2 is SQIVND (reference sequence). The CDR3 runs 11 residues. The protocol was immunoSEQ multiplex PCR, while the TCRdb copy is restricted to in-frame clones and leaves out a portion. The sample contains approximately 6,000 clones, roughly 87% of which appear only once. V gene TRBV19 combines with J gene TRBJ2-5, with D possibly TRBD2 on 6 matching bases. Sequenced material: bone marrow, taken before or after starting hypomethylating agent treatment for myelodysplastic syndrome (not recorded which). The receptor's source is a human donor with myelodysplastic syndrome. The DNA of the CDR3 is TGTGCCAGTAGTATGGGGGGGACCCAGTACTTC. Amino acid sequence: CASSMGGTQYF.